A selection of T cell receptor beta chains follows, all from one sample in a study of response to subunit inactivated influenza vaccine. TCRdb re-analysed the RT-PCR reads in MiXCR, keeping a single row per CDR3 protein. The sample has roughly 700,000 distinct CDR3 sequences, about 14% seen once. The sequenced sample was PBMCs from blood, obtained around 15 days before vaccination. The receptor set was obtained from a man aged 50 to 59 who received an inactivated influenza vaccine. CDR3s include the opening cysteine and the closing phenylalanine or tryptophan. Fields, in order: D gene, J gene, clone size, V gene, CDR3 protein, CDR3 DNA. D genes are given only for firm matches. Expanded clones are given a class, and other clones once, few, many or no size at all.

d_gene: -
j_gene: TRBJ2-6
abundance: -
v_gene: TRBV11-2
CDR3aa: CASSLGDNYSGANVLTF
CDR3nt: TGTGCCAGCAGCTTGGGAGATAATTACTCTGGGGCCAACGTCCTGACTTTC

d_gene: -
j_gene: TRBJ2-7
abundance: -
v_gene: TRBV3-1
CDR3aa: CASSQDQRVRSNEQYF
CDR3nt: TGTGCCAGCAGCCAAGATCAAAGGGTCAGGTCCAACGAGCAGTACTTC

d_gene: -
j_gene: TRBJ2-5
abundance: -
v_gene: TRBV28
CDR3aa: CASSPVGGKQTQYF
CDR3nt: TGTGCCAGCAGCCCCGTTGGGGGCAAGCAGACCCAGTACTTC

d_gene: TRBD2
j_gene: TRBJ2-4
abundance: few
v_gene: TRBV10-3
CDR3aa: CAISESQGLAGVGKNIQYF
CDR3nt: TGTGCCATCAGTGAGTCTCAGGGACTAGCGGGAGTTGGCAAAAACATTCAGTACTTC

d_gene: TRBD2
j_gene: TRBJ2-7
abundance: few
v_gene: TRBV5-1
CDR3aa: CASSAGLAGAEQYF
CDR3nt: TGCGCCAGCAGCGCCGGACTAGCGGGAGCCGAGCAGTACTTC

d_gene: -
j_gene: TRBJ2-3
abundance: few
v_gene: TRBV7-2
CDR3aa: CASSWWGRTTDTQYF
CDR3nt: TGTGCCAGCAGCTGGTGGGGTCGGACCACAGATACGCAGTATTTT

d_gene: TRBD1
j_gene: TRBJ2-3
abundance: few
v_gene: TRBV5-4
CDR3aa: CASSLAVVQGPDTQYF
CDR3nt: TGTGCCAGCAGCTTGGCCGTAGTACAGGGGCCCGATACGCAGTATTTT

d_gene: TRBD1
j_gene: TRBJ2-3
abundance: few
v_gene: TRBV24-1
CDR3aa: CATSGGTGRWTDTQYF
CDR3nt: TGTGCCACCAGTGGTGGGACAGGGAGATGGACAGATACGCAGTATTTT

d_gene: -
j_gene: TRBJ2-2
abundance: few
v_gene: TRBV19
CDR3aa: CASKEGAVSNTGELFF
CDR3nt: TGTGCCAGTAAGGAGGGGGCAGTTTCAAACACCGGGGAGCTGTTTTTT

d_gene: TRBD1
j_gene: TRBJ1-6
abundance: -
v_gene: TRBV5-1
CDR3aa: CASTGGSYNSPLHF
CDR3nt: TGCGCCAGCACAGGGGGCTCCTATAATTCACCCCTCCACTTT

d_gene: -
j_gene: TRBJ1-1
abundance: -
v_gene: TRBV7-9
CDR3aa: CASSLGRVGDTEAFF
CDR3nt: TGTGCCAGCAGCTTAGGTAGGGTTGGGGACACTGAAGCTTTCTTT

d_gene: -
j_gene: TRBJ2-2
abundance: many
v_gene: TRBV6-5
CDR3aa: CASSYSILPGWTYTGELFF
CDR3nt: TGTGCCAGCAGTTACTCGATCCTGCCAGGGTGGACGTACACCGGGGAGCTGTTTTTT

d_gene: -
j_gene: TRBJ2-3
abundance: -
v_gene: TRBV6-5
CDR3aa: CASSSGHLTDTQYF
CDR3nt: TGTGCCAGCAGTTCGGGACACCTCACAGATACGCAGTATTTT

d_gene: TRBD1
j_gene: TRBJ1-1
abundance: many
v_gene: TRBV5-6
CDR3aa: CASSRGQGNTEAFF
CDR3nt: TGTGCCAGCAGCAGGGGACAGGGGAACACTGAAGCTTTCTTT

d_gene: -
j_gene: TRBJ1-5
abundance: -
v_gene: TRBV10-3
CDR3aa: CAISESRGQPQHF
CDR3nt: TGTGCCATCAGTGAGTCAAGAGGTCAGCCCCAGCATTTT

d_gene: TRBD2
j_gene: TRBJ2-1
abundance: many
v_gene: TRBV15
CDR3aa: CATSRGGLAGGNEQFF
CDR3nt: TGTGCCACCAGCAGAGGAGGACTAGCGGGCGGCAATGAGCAGTTCTTC

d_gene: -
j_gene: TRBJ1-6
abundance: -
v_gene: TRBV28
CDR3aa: CASGRATTTNNSPLHF
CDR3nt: TGTGCCAGCGGCCGTGCGACAACAACCAATAATTCACCCCTCCACTTT

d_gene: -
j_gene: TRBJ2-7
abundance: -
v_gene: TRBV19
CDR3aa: CASSTGNHEQYF
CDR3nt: TGTGCCAGTAGTACAGGGAACCACGAGCAGTACTTC

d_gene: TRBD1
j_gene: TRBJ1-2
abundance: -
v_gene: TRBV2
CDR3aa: CASSDRDRLPTF
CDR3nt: TGTGCCAGCAGTGACCGGGACAGACTACCAACCTTC